This T cell receptor beta chain derives from a study of identical twins. Study-level points and caveats: Beta out-of-frame sequences showed weaker excess twin sharing. Models predicted less out-of-frame TCR alpha sharing in monozygotic twins than was found.

One entry per CDR3 protein results from TCRdb running MiXCR on the 5' RACE reads. This table holds 200,000 to 250,000 distinct CDR3 sequences, roughly 7% found once. The CDR3 totals 18 residues. The germline gives CDR1 MNHNY, CDR2 SVGAGI (reference sequence). Trimming cost V 2 bases and J 4 bases; bases outside gene matches: 15. With regard to this clonotype: Antigen unknown.

These data also formed part of another study, on yellow fever vaccine responses in identical twins. That paper adds: Twins reportedly mounted vaccine T cell responses that seemed partly convergent, partly personalized.

Sequencing was performed on memory (CD45RO+) T cells sorted from blood. The sequence came from a woman aged 18-29 years in good health. V is TRBV6-6 and J is TRBJ2-7, with TRBD2 identical over 9 bases. The CDR3 DNA follows: TGTGCCAGCAGTTACGGGGTGGGTAGCGGGAGTTCCACGTACGAGCAGTACTTC. It translates to CASSYGVGSGSSTYEQYF.